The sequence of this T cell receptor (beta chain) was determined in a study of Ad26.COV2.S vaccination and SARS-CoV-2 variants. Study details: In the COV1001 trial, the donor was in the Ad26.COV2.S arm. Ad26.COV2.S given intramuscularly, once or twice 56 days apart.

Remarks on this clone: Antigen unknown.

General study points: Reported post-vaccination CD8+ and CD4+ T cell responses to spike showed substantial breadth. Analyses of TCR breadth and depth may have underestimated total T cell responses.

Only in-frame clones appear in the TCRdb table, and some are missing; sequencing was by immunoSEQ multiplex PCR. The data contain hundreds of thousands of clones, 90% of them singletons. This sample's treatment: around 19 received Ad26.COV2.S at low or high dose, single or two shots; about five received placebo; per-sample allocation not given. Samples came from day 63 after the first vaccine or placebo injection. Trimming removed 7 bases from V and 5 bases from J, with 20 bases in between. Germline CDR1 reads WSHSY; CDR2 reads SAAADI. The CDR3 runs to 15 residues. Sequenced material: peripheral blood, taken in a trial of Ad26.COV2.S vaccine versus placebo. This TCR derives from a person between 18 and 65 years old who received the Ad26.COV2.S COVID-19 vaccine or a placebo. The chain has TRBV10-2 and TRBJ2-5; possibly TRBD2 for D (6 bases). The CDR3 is CASNLPADYGETQYF. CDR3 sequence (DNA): TGCGCCAGCAACCTCCCAGCGGACTACGGGGAGACCCAGTACTTC.